This T cell receptor beta chain was observed in a study of blood T cells in healthy people across ages. Together with a sample-barcoded 5' primer, a J-beta primer mix was included in a second PCR lasting about 7 to 11 cycles. TCRdb fed the 5' RACE reads into MiXCR, producing one record per CDR3 protein. The data show fewer than 2,000,000 distinct CDR3 sequences, about two fifths seen once. Notes on this clonotype: Antigen: not known.

Study-wide points: Comparison with aged donors showed that long-lived donors had more naive CD4+ cells and higher diversity. PBMCs went unsorted, and a conclusive naive versus antigen-experienced comparison was therefore prevented.

Between the trimmed V and J ends, which lost 5 bases and 3 bases, there was a span of 11 bases. From germline, CDR1 is LNHDA and CDR2 SQIVND (reference sequence). The CDR3 covers 13 residues. This chain connects TRBV19 to TRBJ2-7; D unclear. Sequenced material: blood. This sequence was found in a human donor in good health. The chain's CDR3 is CASSFRLRYEQYF. In nucleotides, the CDR3 is TGTGCCAGTAGTTTCCGACTGCGCTACGAGCAGTACTTC.